These 16 T cell receptor beta chains were all obtained from the same sample, sequenced in a study of vaccination and CD4 T cells after COVID-19. CD4+ T cells that had been cultured provided DNA sequenced with the Oncomine TCR Beta short-read assay. TCRdb independently ran MiXCR on the PCR reads; one entry per CDR3 protein. The sample holds about 18,000 distinct CDR3 sequences; roughly three quarters are singletons and the top ten take 15% to 20%. The treatment is: roughly nine-day PBMC culture with coronavirus spike peptide pools or control peptides (ViraFEST assay). No antigen has been identified for these receptors. The source material was CD4+ T cells from blood, cultured in vitro. These receptor sequences come from a human donor who had recovered from COVID-19.

The CDR3 DNA reads as TGTGCCAGCAGTGAAACTAATAGAGGGAAAACATGGACAGATACGCAGTATTTT. It translates to CASSETNRGKTWTDTQYF. The chain joins TRBV2 to TRBJ2-3, with D tentatively TRBD2 (5 bases). The ends were cut back, 2 bases at V and 3 bases at J, with 21 bases in the middle. CDR3 length: 18 amino acids. CDR1 and CDR2 (germline): SNHLY, FYNNEI.

This chain uses TRBV20-1 with TRBJ2-2; D not resolved. Germline-derived CDR1 and CDR2 are DFQATT and SNEGSKA (reference sequence). CDR3 length: 11 residues. V was cut by 3 bases and J by 7 bases, with 6 bases left in between. The chain's CDR3 is CSASIGGELFF. The CDR3, as DNA: TGCAGTGCTAGTATAGGCGGGGAGCTGTTTTTT.

Points on this clonotype: This sequence may be a read error, since a much larger clone differs from it by one base. This chain connects TRBV27 to TRBJ1-5; possible D gene TRBD1, 6 bases. V lost 7 bases and J 7 bases, leaving 20 bases between the germline ends. The CDR3 contains 15 residues. The germline V gene encodes CDR1 MNHEY and CDR2 SMNVEV (reference sequence). Here the CDR3 reads CASNPQGLDKQPQHF. CDR3 in DNA: TGTGCCAGCAACCCCCAGGGGCTGGATAAGCAGCCCCAGCATTTT.

This sequence joins TRBV11-2 and TRBJ1-2, with D unresolved. This CDR3 has 14 residues. V was pared by 3 bases and J by 6 bases, with 14 bases between. The germline V gene has CDR1 SGHAT and CDR2 FQNNGV. CDR3 in amino acids: CASSLVSGRDGYTF. The CDR3 bases are TGTGCCAGCAGCTTGGTCTCGGGGAGAGATGGCTACACCTTC.

This clonotype was seen just once. This chain links TRBV10-3 with TRBJ2-3; 9 nucleotides agree with TRBD1. V lost 10 bases, J lost 0 bases, and 11 bases stayed unmatched. Germline loops: CDR1 ENHRY, CDR2 SYGVKD. CDR3 length: 16 amino acids. CDR3 DNA sequence: TGTGCCAGCCTACCAGACAGGGGGTCTAGCACAGATACGCAGTATTTT. It yields the protein CASLPDRGSSTDTQYF.

The chain is built from TRBV19 and TRBJ1-2, with D unclear. The germline CDR1 and CDR2 sequences are LNHDA and SQIVND (reference sequence). The CDR3 consists of 13 residues. V lost 6 bases and J 4 bases, leaving 12 bases between the germline ends. CDR3 coding DNA: TGTGCCAGTAGCCCCGAACAGCTCTATGGCTACACCTTC. This encodes CASSPEQLYGYTF. Full variable domain (remainder filled in from reference TRBV19 and TRBJ1-2): DGGITQSPKYLFRKEGQNVTLSCEQNLNHDAMYWYRQDPGQGLRLIYYSQIVNDFQKGDIAEGYSVSREKKESFPLTVTSAQKNPTAFYLCASSPEQLYGYTFGSGTRLTVV.

The chain couples TRBV20-1 to TRBJ2-3; 7 nucleotides agree with TRBD2. The CDR3 is 16 residues long. Per the germline V gene, CDR1 is DFQATT and CDR2 is SNEGSKA (reference sequence). V shed 5 bases, J shed 5 bases, and the junction held 16 bases outside the gene matches. The CDR3 DNA follows: TGCAGTGCTTCCAACAGGTGGGAGGGCCTAGGAGATACGCAGTATTTT. Translating gives CSASNRWEGLGDTQYF.

This clonotype was seen more than once but under ten times. This chain's CDR3 is CASRGQKLRDSSQPQHF. CDR3 DNA: TGTGCCAGCAGAGGGCAAAAGTTAAGGGACAGCAGCCAGCCCCAGCATTTT. The chain combines TRBV6-1 with TRBJ1-5; 7 positions match TRBD1. V lost 6 bases and J lost 7; bases outside the gene matches: 18. Germline assignment: CDR1 MNHNS and CDR2 SASEGT. The CDR3 is made up of 17 amino acids.

The chain joins TRBV6-5 to TRBJ1-2, with 9 bases lining up with TRBD1. CDR1 MNHEY and CDR2 SVGAGI come from the germline V gene. The CDR3 loop spans 15 amino acids. With 6 bases clipped from V and 7 bases from J, the junction kept 12 bases outside the gene matches. CDR3 sequence: CASSYQRTGVGGYTF. DNA for the CDR3: TGTGCCAGCAGCTACCAAAGGACAGGGGTGGGTGGCTACACCTTC.

The V and J genes are TRBV6-2 or TRBV6-3 and TRBJ2-2; unclear D gene. Trimming removed 3 bases at V and 0 bases at J, with 8 bases between. Germline loops: CDR1 MNHEY, CDR2 SVGEGT. The CDR3 is 15 residues long. The CDR3: CASSYLRANTGELFF. The CDR3 bases are TGTGCCAGCAGTTATTTGAGAGCGAACACCGGGGAGCTGTTTTTT.

V is TRBV10-1 and J is TRBJ2-7, with no clear D. The V end was cut by 3 bases, the J end by 5 bases, with 11 bases between. CDR1 and CDR2 (germline): WNHNN, SYGVQD (reference sequence). This CDR3 is built from 13 residues. This chain's CDR3 is CASSERSGNEQYF. CDR3 bases: TGCGCCAGCAGTGAAAGGTCCGGAAACGAGCAGTACTTC.

The chain combines TRBV15 with TRBJ1-2; 12 bases align to TRBD1. Germline V lookup: CDR1 LNHNV, CDR2 YYDKDF (reference sequence). The CDR3 sequence is 15 residues long. V lost 6 bases, J lost 2 bases, and 4 bases stayed unmatched. The CDR3 is CATRGGTGGNYGYTF. The CDR3 DNA is TGTGCCACCAGGGGGGGGACAGGGGGCAACTATGGCTACACCTTC.

The count of this clonotype is one. Written as DNA, the CDR3 is TGTGCCGGGACTAGCGGGATTAGCCTCTCCTACAATGAGCAGTTCTTC. This gives the protein CAGTSGISLSYNEQFF. This chain joins TRBV30 and TRBJ2-1, with 13 bases aligning to TRBD2. CDR3 length equals 16 residues. Germline CDR1 reads GTSNPN; CDR2 reads SVGIG (reference sequence). The V segment lost 8 bases and the J segment 0 bases; nucleotides outside the gene matches: 7.

The V call is TRBV7-8, the J call TRBJ1-5; weak D call: TRBD1 (5 bases). This CDR3 spans 17 amino acids. Germline V gives CDR1 SGHVS, CDR2 FQNEAQ. Deletions cut 5 bases from V and 5 bases from J, with 22 bases between. CDR3 nucleotide sequence: TGTGCCAGCAGCCTGGGTCTCGGGACCCTGATGGATCAGCCCCAGCATTTT. It encodes CASSLGLGTLMDQPQHF.

The genes are TRBV7-2 and TRBJ2-1; D is ambiguous. The V and J ends lost 3 bases and 1 base respectively, with 13 bases between them. The CDR3 totals 16 residues. Per germline, CDR1 SGHTA and CDR2 FQGNSA. CDR3 DNA sequence: TGTGCCAGCAGCTTTTCAGCCACTCCTTCCTACAATGAGCAGTTCTTC. Its protein product is CASSFSATPSYNEQFF.

The gene calls are TRBV30 and TRBJ2-1; no definite D call. This CDR3 has 11 amino acids. Germline assignment: CDR1 GTSNPN and CDR2 SVGIG (reference sequence). CDR3 in DNA: TGTGCGGGAACAGATACCAATGAGCAGTTCTTC. The encoded protein is CAGTDTNEQFF.